This is a list of T cell receptor beta chains from one sample in a study of T cells in Graves' hyperthyroidism and ophthalmopathy. One entry per CDR3 protein, called by TCRdb with MiXCR from the multiplex PCR reads. The data show over 90,000 distinct CDR3 sequences, around 50% seen once. Sample: blood. The receptors here all came from a man between 35 and 55 years old with Graves' hyperthyroidism. CDR3s include the opening cysteine and the closing phenylalanine or tryptophan.

CDR3,J,V
CASSFTGVVNTGELFF,TRBJ2-2,TRBV5-1
CASSLEGANTEAFF,TRBJ1-1,TRBV5-8
CASSEPGFPSYEQYF,TRBJ2-7,TRBV6-1
CASSLGQGMTGANVLTF,TRBJ2-6,TRBV14
CASSLLPNTGELFF,TRBJ2-2,TRBV7-3
CSLWVGDYGYTF,TRBJ1-2,TRBV29-1
CSIKGQYEQYF,TRBJ2-7,TRBV29-1
CASSLLAGVADTQYF,TRBJ2-3,TRBV5-1
CASSFRTRREQFF,TRBJ2-1,TRBV5-5
CSARDQALEGEAFF,TRBJ1-1,TRBV20-1
CASRATGVDTQCF,TRBJ2-3,TRBV7-9
CASRWTWAEEAFF,TRBJ1-1,TRBV7-4
CATSTWTGGAYVLTF,TRBJ2-6,TRBV15
CASSSSGTGFNTGELFF,TRBJ2-2,TRBV5-1
CATSSAKTGIDNSPLHF,TRBJ1-6,TRBV15
CASSQVSFSYEQYF,TRBJ2-7,TRBV14
CASSLAKTKLFF,TRBJ1-4,TRBV7-2
CASSLIRSDTQYF,TRBJ2-3,TRBV28
CAISESNDQPQHF,TRBJ1-5,TRBV10-3
CASSSPGLLGANTEAFF,TRBJ1-1,TRBV5-4
CAGWDSYYNSPLHF,TRBJ1-6,TRBV2
CASSVTSGGYNEKLFF,TRBJ1-4,TRBV7-3
CASSFSGTGGWETQYF,TRBJ2-5,TRBV19
CSALRTSGPSSYNEQFF,TRBJ2-1,TRBV20-1
CSASGTSGYNEQFF,TRBJ2-1,TRBV20-1
CASSLGGDTETFF,TRBJ1-1,TRBV7-3
CSAGQPQETQHF,TRBJ1-5,TRBV29-1
CASSLGGLTYEQYF,TRBJ2-7,TRBV7-3
CATSDLGGSGGNEQFF,TRBJ2-1,TRBV24-1
CASIRNTEAFF,TRBJ1-1,TRBV6-1
CSAALGGMSYGYTF,TRBJ1-2,TRBV20-1
CASSLTHRSVAGETQYF,TRBJ2-5,TRBV7-3
CAWSVRVETQYF,TRBJ2-5,TRBV30
CASRDRGAYNEQFF,TRBJ2-1,TRBV7-2
CASSSWARGNEQFF,TRBJ2-1,TRBV12-3/TRBV12-4
CASRLASGELFF,TRBJ2-2,TRBV2
CASRVGTERAPLHF,TRBJ1-6,TRBV2
CAGSPWGAGGTYEQYF,TRBJ2-7,TRBV10-2
CASSLGLAVTDTQYF,TRBJ2-3,TRBV9